A selection of T cell receptor beta chains follows, all from one sample in a study of cytomegalovirus exposure and HLA in healthy donors. Only in-frame clones appear in the TCRdb table, and some are missing; sequencing was by immunoSEQ multiplex PCR. The sample has 250,000 or so clones; 75% to 85% are singletons. Sequenced: PBMCs. These receptors originate from a woman aged 60-75 years in good health and CMV-seropositive. CDR3s leave out the opening cysteine and the closing phenylalanine or tryptophan. The D gene is left open where the match is weak.

v_call: TRBV28; j_call: TRBJ1-4; d_call: TRBD1; cdr3_aa: ASSLGQGGEKLF
v_call: TRBV5-6; j_call: TRBJ2-1; d_call: TRBD2; cdr3_aa: ASSTGLARGNEQF
v_call: TRBV5-1; j_call: TRBJ2-2; d_call: TRBD2; cdr3_aa: ASSLYVSGSANTGELF
v_call: TRBV6-5; j_call: TRBJ2-1; d_call: TRBD2; cdr3_aa: ASSSTGTSAYNEQF
v_call: TRBV2; j_call: TRBJ2-5; d_call: NA; cdr3_aa: ASSEVEGALGTQY
v_call: TRBV7-9; j_call: TRBJ2-1; d_call: TRBD2; cdr3_aa: ASSLLAGGTDEQF
v_call: TRBV2; j_call: TRBJ2-7; d_call: NA; cdr3_aa: AGGIERAEQY
v_call: TRBV29-1; j_call: TRBJ2-1; d_call: TRBD2; cdr3_aa: SVRTSGGYNEQF
v_call: TRBV6-6; j_call: TRBJ1-1; d_call: TRBD1; cdr3_aa: ASSSGQDTEAF
v_call: TRBV4-2; j_call: TRBJ2-5; d_call: TRBD2; cdr3_aa: ASSQGASGQETQY
v_call: TRBV6-5; j_call: TRBJ1-2; d_call: NA; cdr3_aa: ASSLKGSYGYT
v_call: TRBV11-2; j_call: TRBJ2-6; d_call: TRBD1; cdr3_aa: ASSTRTGPSSGANVLT
v_call: TRBV7-3; j_call: TRBJ2-7; d_call: TRBD2; cdr3_aa: ASSLGGGVVTYEQY
v_call: TRBV6-5; j_call: TRBJ2-7; d_call: NA; cdr3_aa: ASTGHRQNEQY
v_call: TRBV15; j_call: TRBJ2-3; d_call: TRBD2; cdr3_aa: ATSKAFGLAGTDTQY
v_call: TRBV5-4; j_call: TRBJ1-1; d_call: NA; cdr3_aa: ASSSMTLGGTEAF
v_call: TRBV5-1; j_call: TRBJ1-5; d_call: NA; cdr3_aa: ASSLGGVSNQPQH
v_call: TRBV2; j_call: TRBJ1-5; d_call: TRBD1; cdr3_aa: ASSGQGGVWSNQPQH
v_call: TRBV28; j_call: TRBJ1-5; d_call: NA; cdr3_aa: ASSERGYSNQPQH
v_call: TRBV2; j_call: TRBJ2-5; d_call: TRBD2; cdr3_aa: ASSGEGGSETQY